This is a list of T cell receptor beta chains from one sample in a study of CD8 T cells in ankylosing spondylitis. Each CDR3 protein is one row after TCRdb ran MiXCR on the 5' RACE reads. The sample gives around 340,000 distinct CDR3 sequences, 20% to 25% of which show up once; around 13% is in the top ten. Sequencing was carried out using blood, either unsorted or a sorted T cell fraction (not recorded which). The receptors derive from a male donor with ankylosing spondylitis or in good health (not recorded which). Each CDR3 is given with its conserved first and last residue.

V	J	CDR3
TRBV25-1	TRBJ2-7	CASSDLLRRGTDEQYF
TRBV12-3/TRBV12-4	TRBJ1-5	CASSLYSWGNQPQHF
TRBV20-1	TRBJ2-7	CSARLQGRVPHEQYF
TRBV28	TRBJ2-7	CASSLTYRGGYEQYF
TRBV4-1	TRBJ2-5	CASSQDGGTGGIQETQYF
TRBV19	TRBJ1-5	CASRWSGYGVNQPQHF
TRBV29-1	TRBJ2-1	CSSRGSYNEQFF
TRBV12-3/TRBV12-4	TRBJ1-4	CASSLIGQGRELFF
TRBV12-3/TRBV12-4	TRBJ2-2	CASSPRGGLGTGELFF
TRBV6-4	TRBJ2-3	CASSHQASTDTQYF
TRBV29-1	TRBJ2-1	CSVGTLGGPGDEQFF
TRBV10-1	TRBJ2-7	CASSETGLDSEQYF
TRBV7-8	TRBJ2-7	CASTSTSGARGTYEQYF
TRBV5-6	TRBJ2-7	CASSSPGERDEQYF
TRBV7-7	TRBJ2-5	CASSFTNVETQYF
TRBV15	TRBJ1-4	CATSREGSKRKLFF
TRBV12-3/TRBV12-4	TRBJ2-3	CASTPTLTDTQYF
TRBV5-1	TRBJ2-7	CASSPAGTSIGHEQYF
TRBV29-1	TRBJ2-1	CSLSGTENYNEQFF
TRBV7-9	TRBJ1-2	CASSISTGVNYGYTF
TRBV2	TRBJ2-3	CASSDRGNADTQYF
TRBV28	TRBJ2-5	CASSPISVLETQYF
TRBV28	TRBJ2-2	CACSFGTGELFF
TRBV9	TRBJ2-7	CASSPLMGGSEQYF
TRBV20-1	TRBJ2-3	CSAIGQGTDTQYF
TRBV12-3/TRBV12-4	TRBJ2-7	CASSLPRYEQYF
TRBV20-1	TRBJ2-7	CSARDPRALSYEQYF
TRBV6-1	TRBJ2-3	CASSEPGRGLTDTQYF
TRBV7-9	TRBJ2-7	CASSLVVSHYEQYF
TRBV10-3	TRBJ2-3	CAIKASGDTQYF
TRBV28	TRBJ1-6	CASSLDEYNSPLHF
TRBV20-1	TRBJ2-7	CSARDLGPAYEQYF
TRBV10-3	TRBJ2-1	CAISGGSGDRSYNEQFF
TRBV4-1	TRBJ1-5	CASSAGLNQPQHF
TRBV10-1	TRBJ2-1	CASSESRQGYEQFF
TRBV15	TRBJ2-3	CATSSGTAPDTQYF
TRBV29-1	TRBJ1-1	CSVDIRETEAFF
TRBV15	TRBJ2-3	CATSRGTGRSTDTQYF
TRBV11-1	TRBJ2-7	CASSSWLGPGRGQTYEQYF
TRBV4-1	TRBJ2-7	CASSQDLFGDVSYEQYF
TRBV5-1	TRBJ2-3	CASSVEGGPTDTQYF
TRBV12-3/TRBV12-4	TRBJ2-5	CASNLQGWYETQYF
TRBV27	TRBJ2-7	CASSPFPGEQYF
TRBV7-9	TRBJ1-6	CASSRDRGPYNSPLHF
TRBV7-9	TRBJ2-1	CASSLGLAGATYNEQFF
TRBV10-3	TRBJ2-7	CAISELGTGYLSYEQYF
TRBV4-2	TRBJ2-3	CASSQVSGGHTDTQYF